This TCR beta chain originates from a study of cytomegalovirus exposure and HLA in healthy donors. Points from the study as a whole: When analyzed later, the rates of TCR association showed variation by HLA locus, with DRB1 the most and HLA-C the fewest. Later work showed greater clonal expansion in HLA-associated TCR beta chains than in equally common others.

On this clone: Its antigen is unidentified.

Germline CDR1 and CDR2: LGHNT and FRNRAP. The CDR3 length is 16 residues. V lost 2 bases to trimming and J lost 8 bases, with 18 bases between them. The primer mix had 60 Vbeta and 13 Jbeta primers. The protocol was immunoSEQ multiplex PCR, while the TCRdb copy is restricted to in-frame clones and leaves out a portion. The sample lists 200,000 or so clones, approximately 84% seen once, with around 0.25% in the top ten. This sequence joins TRBV12-5 and TRBJ1-4, with D unclear. The sequence derives from a boy under 18 in good health and CMV-seronegative. Material for sequencing was PBMCs. CDR3 in DNA: TGTGCTAGTGGTTTGAGGATCAGGTCTGGTGACGAAAAACTGTTTTTT. Residues: CASGLRIRSGDEKLFF.